The clone carrying this T cell receptor beta chain occurred a few times. Antigen unknown. The data are from a study of CD8 T cells in ankylosing spondylitis. The study, taken as a whole, reports: Certain motif variants had earlier been reported in reactive arthritis synovial fluid and blood. There was reportedly significant enrichment of clones that were disease-linked in matched ankylosing spondylitis synovial fluid. Disease-linked clones bore a CD8+ phenotype and were relatively rare in peripheral blood. Seemingly characteristic of ankylosing spondylitis blood was a TCR beta motif consisting of roughly 8 highly homologous variants.

Libraries of TCR beta came from quantitative 5'-RACE with molecular barcodes. Via MiXCR, TCRdb re-called the 5' RACE reads, giving one row per CDR3 protein. This sample carries around 490,000 distinct CDR3 sequences, about 5.7% of them seen once, and the ten largest clones take 3% to 4%. Germline V gene data show CDR1 as DFQATT and CDR2 as SNEGSKA (reference sequence). The CDR3 sequence is 14 residues long. Trimming took off 5 bases at V and 5 bases at J, with 16 bases between the two ends. The receptor was derived from a male donor with ankylosing spondylitis. Sequenced sample: blood, either unsorted or a sorted T cell fraction (not recorded which). The V gene is TRBV20-1, the J gene TRBJ1-5; D not certain. In DNA, the CDR3 is TGCAGTGCTCCCCCGAGGGCCCAAGATCAGCCCCAGCATTTT. Its translation is CSAPPRAQDQPQHF.